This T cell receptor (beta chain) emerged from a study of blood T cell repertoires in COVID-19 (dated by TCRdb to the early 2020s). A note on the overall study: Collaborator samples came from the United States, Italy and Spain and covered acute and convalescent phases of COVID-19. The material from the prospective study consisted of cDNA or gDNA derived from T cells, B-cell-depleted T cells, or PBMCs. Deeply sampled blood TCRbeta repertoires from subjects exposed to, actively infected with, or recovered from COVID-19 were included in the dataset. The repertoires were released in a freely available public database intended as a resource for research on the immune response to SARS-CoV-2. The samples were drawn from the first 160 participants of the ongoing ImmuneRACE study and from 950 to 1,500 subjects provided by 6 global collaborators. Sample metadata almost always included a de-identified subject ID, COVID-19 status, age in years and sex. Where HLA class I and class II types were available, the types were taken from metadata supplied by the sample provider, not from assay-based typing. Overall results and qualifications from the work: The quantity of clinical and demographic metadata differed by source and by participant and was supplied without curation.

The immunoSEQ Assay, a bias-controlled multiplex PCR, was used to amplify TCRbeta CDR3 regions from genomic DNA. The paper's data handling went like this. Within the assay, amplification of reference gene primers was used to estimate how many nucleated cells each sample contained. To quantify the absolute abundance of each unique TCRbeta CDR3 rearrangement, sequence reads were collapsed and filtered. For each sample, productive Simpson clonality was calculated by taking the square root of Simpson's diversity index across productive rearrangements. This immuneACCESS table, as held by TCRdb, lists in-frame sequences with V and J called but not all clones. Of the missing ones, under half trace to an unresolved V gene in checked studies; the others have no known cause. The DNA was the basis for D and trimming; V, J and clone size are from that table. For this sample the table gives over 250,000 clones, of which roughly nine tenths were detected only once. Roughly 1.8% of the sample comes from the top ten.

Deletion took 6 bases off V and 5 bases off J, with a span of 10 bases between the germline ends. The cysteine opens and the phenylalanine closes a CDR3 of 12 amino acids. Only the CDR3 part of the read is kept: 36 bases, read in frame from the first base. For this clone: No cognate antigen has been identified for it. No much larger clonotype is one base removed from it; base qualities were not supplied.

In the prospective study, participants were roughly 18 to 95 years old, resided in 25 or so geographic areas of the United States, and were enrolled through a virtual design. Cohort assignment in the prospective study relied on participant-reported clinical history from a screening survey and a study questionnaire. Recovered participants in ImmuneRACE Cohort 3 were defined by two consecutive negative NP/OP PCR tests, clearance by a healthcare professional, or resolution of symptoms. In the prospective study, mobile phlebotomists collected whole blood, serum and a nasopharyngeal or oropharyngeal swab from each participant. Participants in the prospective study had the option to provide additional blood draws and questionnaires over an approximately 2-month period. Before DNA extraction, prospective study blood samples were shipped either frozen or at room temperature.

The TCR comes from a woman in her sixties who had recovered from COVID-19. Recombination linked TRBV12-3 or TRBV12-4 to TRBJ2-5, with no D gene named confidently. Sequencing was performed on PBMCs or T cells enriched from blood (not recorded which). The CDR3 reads CASSFYSETQYF. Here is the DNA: TGTGCCAGCAGCTTCTACTCGGAGACCCAGTACTTC.